A single sample gave rise to the 27 T cell receptor beta chains below, sequenced in a study of cytomegalovirus exposure and HLA in healthy donors. 60 Vbeta and 13 Jbeta primers were used in PCR. Repertoires were generated with immunoSEQ multiplex PCR, while TCRdb's copy carries only in-frame clones and drops some. The data show 150,000 to 200,000 clones, approximately 82% seen once. What was sequenced was PBMCs. These receptors were obtained from a woman under 30 in good health and CMV-seropositive.

The rearrangement uses TRBV7-9 and TRBJ2-3; 9 bases match TRBD1. The CDR3 is 18 amino acids. V shed 5 bases and J 0 bases; nucleotides not matched to a gene: 12. Germline assignment: CDR1 SEHNR and CDR2 FQNEAQ (reference sequence). In DNA, the CDR3 is TGTGCCAGCAGCCGGAGAGGGACAGGGACAACTAGCACAGATACGCAGTATTTT. Translating it yields CASSRRGTGTTSTDTQYF.

The table lists this clone with a count of one. V is TRBV5-1 and J is TRBJ2-5; 8 bases are shared with TRBD2. V was clipped by 6 bases and J by 5 bases; unmatched bases: 6. Germline V lookup: CDR1 SGHRS, CDR2 YFSETQ. The CDR3 is 13 residues long. The CDR3 region is CASKPGGPETQYF. CDR3 in DNA: TGCGCCAGCAAGCCGGGGGGGCCGGAGACCCAGTACTTC.

This clone is a singleton in its sample. V and J are TRBV19 and TRBJ2-2; 10 bases are shared with TRBD2. Germline values: CDR1 LNHDA, CDR2 SQIVND (reference sequence). J gave up 2 bases and V 7 bases, and 7 bases lay outside the gene matches. The CDR3 extends over 16 amino acids. The CDR3: CASTRSGGDNTGELFF. The CDR3 DNA sequence: TGTGCCAGTACCAGGAGCGGGGGGGATAACACCGGGGAGCTGTTTTTT.

The genes are TRBV4-3 and TRBJ1-6, with D uncertain. The germline gives CDR1 LGHNA, CDR2 YSLEER. The CDR3 consists of 21 residues. The ends were cut back, 2 bases at V and 0 bases at J, with 23 bases in the middle. CDR3 sequence (DNA): TGCGCCAGCAGCCAAACAAGACCAAACGACCCACTAAGCTCCTATAATTCACCCCTCCACTTT. Its translation is CASSQTRPNDPLSSYNSPLHF.

The CDR3 here is CASSLVAGLLFSGNTIYF. The DNA of the CDR3 is TGTGCCAGCAGCTTAGTAGCTGGACTCCTTTTCTCTGGAAACACCATATATTTT. The chain is built from TRBV11-2 and TRBJ1-3; no definite D call. The V gene lost 1 base and the J gene lost 0 bases, with 16 bases spanning the gap. Germline lookup yields CDR1 SGHAT and CDR2 FQNNGV. The CDR3 consists of 18 residues.

This chain uses TRBV7-6 with TRBJ2-7; tentative D call: TRBD2 (7 bases). The CDR3 is 15 residues long. CDR1 is SGHVS, CDR2 FNYEAQ, per germline. Deletions cut 1 base from V and 7 bases from J, with 17 bases between. DNA of the CDR3: TGTGCCAGCAGCTTAGGGAGAGGGGGAGGGGAAGAGCAGTACTTC. It translates to CASSLGRGGGEEQYF.

This sequence joins TRBV11-2 and TRBJ2-7, with 9 bases that match TRBD2. Germline-derived CDR1 and CDR2 are SGHAT and FQNNGV. The J segment lost 6 bases and the V segment lost 3 bases, leaving 12 bases of the junction unmatched. The CDR3 is 16 residues long. The CDR3 loop reads CASSLRRGSGGFEQYF. The CDR3 DNA follows: TGTGCCAGCAGCTTGAGGAGGGGGAGCGGGGGGTTCGAGCAGTACTTC.

This clone was counted once. The rearrangement links TRBV5-1 to TRBJ1-2; D call uncertain. CDR3 length equals 15 residues. Germline CDR1 reads SGHRS; CDR2 reads YFSETQ. Trimming removed 4 bases at V and 2 bases at J, with 15 bases between. CDR3 region: CASSHRSGENYGYTF. Written as DNA, the CDR3 is TGCGCCAGCAGCCACCGGTCCGGGGAAAACTATGGCTACACCTTC.

The V and J genes are TRBV5-1 and TRBJ1-2, with 7 positions matching TRBD1. CDR1 and CDR2 from the germline V gene are SGHRS and YFSETQ. This CDR3 comprises 13 residues. V trimming: 4 bases; J trimming: 4 bases; junction bases outside the gene matches: 4. CDR3 residues: CASSVDRLYGYTF. CDR3 coding DNA: TGCGCCAGCAGCGTGGACAGGCTCTATGGCTACACCTTC.

This clone was counted once. This chain uses TRBV2 with TRBJ1-4, with a tentative D call TRBD1 (6 bases). The CDR3 sequence is 17 residues long. Deletions cut 3 bases from V and 8 bases from J, with 22 bases between. Looked up from germline, CDR1 is SNHLY and CDR2 is FYNNEI. CDR3 nucleotide sequence: TGTGCCAGCAGTGACAACCCCAACAGGGCCCGATCGGAAAAACTGTTTTTT. Protein sequence: CASSDNPNRARSEKLFF.

This clone was detected only once. This chain connects TRBV28 to TRBJ2-3, with TRBD2 matching 9 bases. With 4 bases clipped from V and 7 bases from J, the junction kept 12 bases outside the gene matches. CDR1 is MDHEN, CDR2 SYDVKM, per germline. This CDR3 region has 16 residues. CDR3 bases: TGTGCCAGCAGTTACACGACTAGCGGTTCTAGGCATACGCAGTATTTT. Residues: CASSYTTSGSRHTQYF. Based on the CDR3 plus reference TRBV28 and TRBJ2-3, the full variable domain is DVKVTQSSRYLVKRTGEKVFLECVQDMDHENMFWYRQDPGLGLRLIYFSYDVKMKEKGDIPEGYSVSREKKERFSLILESASTNQTSMYLCASSYTTSGSRHTQYFGPGTRLTVL.

The CDR3 reads CASRPGQGFNEQFF. As DNA, the CDR3 is TGTGCCAGCAGGCCGGGACAGGGTTTCAATGAGCAGTTCTTC. The chain combines TRBV27 with TRBJ2-1, with 9 bases matching TRBD1. The V segment lost 6 bases and the J segment 6 bases; nucleotides outside the gene matches: 6. Per germline, CDR1 MNHEY and CDR2 SMNVEV (reference sequence). This CDR3 has 14 amino acids.

The chain employs TRBV6-5 and TRBJ2-1; 11 bases fit TRBD2. CDR1 and CDR2 (germline): MNHEY, SVGAGI. The CDR3 spans 13 residues. V shed 6 bases and J 7 bases; nucleotides not matched to a gene: 2. CDR3 nucleotide sequence: TGTGCCAGCAGAGTAGCGGGGGGGAATGAGCAGTTCTTC. The encoded protein is CASRVAGGNEQFF.

This chain uses TRBV5-6 with TRBJ2-1; D may be TRBD2 (6 bases). From germline, CDR1 is SGHDT and CDR2 YYEEEE. This CDR3 region has 17 residues. V was trimmed by 4 bases and J by 0 bases, leaving 17 bases between them. CDR3 residues: CASSISSAYPSYNEQFF. CDR3 sequence (DNA): TGTGCCAGCAGCATCTCTAGCGCCTACCCCTCCTACAATGAGCAGTTCTTC.

The chain combines TRBV6-5 with TRBJ2-7, with a tentative D call TRBD1 (6 bases). CDR1 is MNHEY and CDR2 is SVGAGI in the germline V gene. Trimming left V 6 bases short and J 6 bases short, with 21 bases between. The CDR3 is made up of 15 amino acids. The CDR3 coding sequence is TGTGCCAGCAGCCATCCAGGGGATCTTTTTGGCGAGCAGTACTTC. Protein sequence: CASSHPGDLFGEQYF.

This sequence joins TRBV6-1 and TRBJ2-1, with 7 positions matching TRBD1. The V and J ends lost 3 bases and 3 bases, in that order; junction bases with no gene match: 2. CDR3 length: 14 residues. Per germline, CDR1 MNHNS and CDR2 SASEGT. CDR3 sequence (DNA): TGTGCCAGCAGTGACAGACAGGGCTACAATGAGCAGTTCTTC. It codes for CASSDRQGYNEQFF.

The J gene is TRBJ2-5, the V gene TRBV9, with 7 bases that match TRBD1. V dropped 0 bases and J dropped 2; count of bases not matched to a gene: 10. There are 17 residues in the CDR3. Germline CDR1 SGDLS, CDR2 YYNGEE. In nucleotides, the CDR3 is TGTGCCAGCAGCGTAGCTCCAGGGACAGAGAGTCAAGAGACCCAGTACTTC. Protein: CASSVAPGTESQETQYF.

The CDR3 DNA sequence: TGTGCCAGCAGCGTAGAGGGGGACACCACAGATACGCAGTATTTT. This codes for CASSVEGDTTDTQYF. The chain combines TRBV9 with TRBJ2-3; tentative D call: TRBD1 (6 bases). V was trimmed by 0 bases and J by 2 bases, leaving 10 bases between them. Germline V gene sequence: CDR1 SGDLS, CDR2 YYNGEE. The CDR3 is 15 amino acids. The whole variable domain, filled in from reference TRBV9 and TRBJ2-3, reads DSGVTQTPKHLITATGQRVTLRCSPRSGDLSVYWYQQSLDQGLQFLIQYYNGEERAKGNILERFSAQQFPDLHSELNLSSLELGDSALYFCASSVEGDTTDTQYFGPGTRLTVL.

This clone was recorded a few times. The CDR3: CASSTPGREITDTQYF. CDR3 nucleotides: TGTGCCAGTAGTACCCCGGGACGGGAGATCACAGATACGCAGTATTTT. This sequence joins TRBV19 and TRBJ2-3; a weak D match, TRBD2 (6 bases). Germline CDR1 LNHDA, CDR2 SQIVND (reference sequence). V was shortened by 4 bases and J by 2 bases, with 16 bases between the two germline ends. This CDR3 is built from 16 residues.

The CDR3 DNA sequence: TGCGCCAGCCGGAGCGGGCGTCGGGCGGGCTACACCTTC. Residues: CASRSGRRAGYTF. The chain uses TRBV10-2 and TRBJ1-2; D not certain. The CDR3 loop spans 13 amino acids. V was trimmed by 8 bases and J by 8 bases, leaving 18 bases between them. Germline V gene data show CDR1 as WSHSY and CDR2 as SAAADI.

The chain recombines TRBV11-2 with TRBJ2-3; the match to TRBD2 covers 8 bases. Germline V gene data show CDR1 as SGHAT and CDR2 as FQNNGV. The ends lost 5 bases at V and 0 bases at J; junction bases unmatched: 10. The CDR3 is made up of 17 amino acids. Written as DNA, the CDR3 is TGTGCCAGCAGCAAAAGGGGTAGCGGGACTAGCACAGATACGCAGTATTTT. Residues: CASSKRGSGTSTDTQYF.

This clone is a singleton in its sample. The J gene is TRBJ1-2, the V gene TRBV28, with D unresolved. This CDR3 is 13 amino acids long. CDR1 is MDHEN, CDR2 SYDVKM, per germline. V was clipped by 3 bases and J by 4 bases, with 9 bases between them. In nucleotides, the CDR3 is TGTGCCAGCAGTTTCGTCGGACTCTATGGCTACACCTTC. Protein sequence: CASSFVGLYGYTF.

This clone was picked up a small number of times. The chain is built from TRBV7-2 and TRBJ2-7, with TRBD2 identical over 8 bases. Per germline, CDR1 SGHTA and CDR2 FQGNSA. The J segment lost 3 bases and the V segment lost 5 bases, leaving 6 bases of the junction unmatched. CDR3 length equals 14 residues. This CDR3 is CASSPRGVIYEQYF. DNA of the CDR3: TGTGCCAGCAGCCCGCGGGGGGTTATCTACGAGCAGTACTTC.

The chain recombines TRBV6-1 with TRBJ2-5; no clear D gene. The V end lost 5 bases, the J end lost 5 bases, and 6 bases lay between the germline ends. The CDR3 is 11 residues long. Per the germline V gene, CDR1 is MNHNS and CDR2 is SASEGT. The CDR3 sequence: CASSSLETQYF. The CDR3 nucleotides are TGTGCCAGCAGTTCTTTGGAGACCCAGTACTTC.

In its sample, this clone was seen once. The J gene is TRBJ2-3, the V gene TRBV19; 7 bases align to TRBD1. The CDR3 length is 15 residues. Trimming took 4 bases from V and 0 from J; bases not matched to a gene: 4. In germline, CDR1 is LNHDA, CDR2 SQIVND (reference sequence). This chain's CDR3 is CASSSRDSSTDTQYF. Here the CDR3 DNA reads TGTGCCAGTAGTAGCCGGGACAGTAGCACAGATACGCAGTATTTT.

The chain uses TRBV5-5 and TRBJ1-5, with a weak D call TRBD1 (5 bases). The ends were cut back, 0 bases at V and 3 bases at J, with 13 bases in the middle. Germline CDR1 is SGHKS and CDR2 is YYEKEE (reference sequence). The CDR3 consists of 16 residues. CDR3 region: CASSLAPPGINQPQHF. Here the CDR3 DNA reads TGTGCCAGCAGCTTGGCCCCCCCAGGGATCAATCAGCCCCAGCATTTT.

The CDR3 sequence: CASSRLDNSYNEQFF. The CDR3 region has the DNA TGTGCCAGTAGTAGATTGGACAATTCCTACAATGAGCAGTTCTTC. The chain has TRBV19 and TRBJ2-1; tentatively, D is TRBD1 (5 bases). This CDR3 is 15 amino acids long. V lost 4 bases and J lost 1, with 11 bases in between. Germline-derived CDR1 and CDR2 are LNHDA and SQIVND (reference sequence).